The entry that follows covers one T cell receptor (beta chain) sequence. This specimen belongs to a study of T cell changes during pregnancy in multiple sclerosis. Some clones are missing from TCRdb's copy, which holds only in-frame ones; the method was immunoSEQ multiplex PCR. The sample contains tens of thousands of clones, nearly 95% of which appear only once. Germline values: CDR1 SGHTA, CDR2 FQGNSA. The CDR3 extends over 13 amino acids. Trimming removed 4 bases from V and 6 bases from J; junction bases left unmatched: 3. The sequence derives from a female donor with multiple sclerosis, enrolled in a pregnancy study. Here the sequenced sample was peripheral blood, taken after pregnancy. V is TRBV7-2 and J is TRBJ1-5; 7 bases are shared with TRBD1. The chain's CDR3 is CASSSDRVQPQHF. Here the CDR3 DNA reads TGTGCCAGCAGCTCCGACAGGGTTCAGCCCCAGCATTTT.